This T cell receptor beta chain was sequenced for a study of T cell changes during pregnancy in multiple sclerosis. Sequenced by immunoSEQ multiplex PCR; TCRdb stores in-frame clones only, minus some. The table lists tens of thousands of clones, almost 95% of them singletons, with 0.3% to 0.4% in the top ten. CDR3 size: 12 residues. V was trimmed by 3 bases and J by 5 bases, leaving 7 bases between them. The germline V gene encodes CDR1 MNHNS and CDR2 SASEGT. This specimen consisted of CD4+ T cells from peripheral blood mononuclear cells, obtained after pregnancy. The genes are TRBV6-1 and TRBJ2-5; D not certain. This TCR was recovered from a female donor with multiple sclerosis, enrolled in a pregnancy study. CDR3 in DNA: TGTGCCAGCAGTGATAGTAGCGAGACCCAGTACTTC. The encoded protein is CASSDSSETQYF.